This record looks at one T cell receptor beta chain sequence and its context. One entry per CDR3 protein, without DNA, is what TCRdb gives after re-calling the 5' RACE reads. The sample spans nearly 450,000 distinct CDR3 sequences; the ten largest clones claim roughly 2.3%. This record belongs to a study of monozygotic twins with inflammatory bowel disease. CDR1 and CDR2 from the germline V gene are MGHRA and YSYEKL. The CDR3 contains 15 residues. Specimen: blood. This clonotype was sampled from a human donor with ulcerative colitis or Crohn's disease, or a healthy co-twin of an affected twin (not recorded which). This chain joins TRBV4-1 and TRBJ2-1; with no DNA, the TCRdb D assignment of TRBD1 cannot be verified. CDR3: CASSQDRQGRNEQFF.